The 8 T cell receptor beta chains below come from one sample, sequenced in a study of OX40 agonist ivuxolimab in advanced cancers. Generated by immunoSEQ multiplex PCR, the TCRdb table keeps only in-frame clones and is missing some. The table lists fewer than 70,000 clones, roughly 84% of them singletons. The sample was CD4+ or CD8+ T cells sorted from blood, taken in a trial of the OX40 agonist ivuxolimab. These receptor sequences come from an adult with an advanced solid tumor such as melanoma, head and neck, liver or kidney cancer.

V gene TRBV6-6 combines with J gene TRBJ2-2, with 13 bases lining up with TRBD2. CDR3 length equals 16 residues. Germline V gives CDR1 MNHNY, CDR2 SVGAGI (reference sequence). Trimming removed 2 bases from V and 4 bases from J; junction bases left unmatched: 1. CDR3 DNA: TGTGCCAGCAGTTACCGACTAGCGGGGGGCACCGGGGAGCTGTTTTTT. Protein product: CASSYRLAGGTGELFF.

The chain is built from TRBV5-4 and TRBJ1-1, with D perhaps matching TRBD1 (5 bases). The V end lost 5 bases, the J end lost 1 base, and 9 bases lay between the germline ends. This CDR3 is built from 13 residues. CDR1 and CDR2 from the germline V gene are SGHNT and YYREEE (reference sequence). The CDR3 bases are TGTGCCAGCAGGTTTGGGACGAACACTGAAGCTTTCTTT. This translates into CASRFGTNTEAFF.

This chain links TRBV6-6 with TRBJ1-2, with 9 nucleotides matching TRBD1. The J segment lost 8 bases and the V segment lost 8 bases, leaving 9 bases of the junction unmatched. This CDR3 is built from 13 residues. Looked up from germline, CDR1 is MNHNY and CDR2 is SVGAGI (reference sequence). The CDR3 DNA follows: TGTGCCAGCCGGGACAGGGAAGTGGGGGGCTACACCTTC. Its protein is CASRDREVGGYTF.

This clone was detected once. The chain employs TRBV4-1 and TRBJ2-3, with D perhaps TRBD1 or TRBD2 (5 bases each). The germline gives CDR1 MGHRA, CDR2 YSYEKL. Between the trimmed V and J ends, which lost 2 bases and 6 bases, there was a span of 6 bases. The CDR3 is 12 residues long. The CDR3 nucleotides read TGCGCCAGCAGCCAACGGGACGATACGCAGTATTTT. Its translation is CASSQRDDTQYF.

V usage is TRBV7-9 and J usage is TRBJ1-2, with D perhaps TRBD1 (6 bases). CDR1 and CDR2 (germline): SEHNR, FQNEAQ (reference sequence). CDR3 length equals 13 residues. Deletions cut 6 bases from V and 4 bases from J, with 12 bases between. The CDR3 is CASSSGAPYGYTF. The CDR3 nucleotides are TGTGCCAGCAGTTCAGGGGCCCCCTATGGCTACACCTTC.

V usage is TRBV6-5 and J usage is TRBJ1-4; no definite D call. Germline V gene sequence: CDR1 MNHEY, CDR2 SVGAGI. V lost 4 bases, J lost 4 bases, and 7 bases lay in between. There are 13 residues in the CDR3. The CDR3 reads CASSSGINEKLFF. Here the CDR3 DNA reads TGTGCCAGCAGTTCGGGTATTAATGAAAAACTGTTTTTT.

V is TRBV9 and J is TRBJ1-1; TRBD1 might be the D (6 bases). The CDR3 spans 15 residues. The ends were cut back, 0 bases at V and 4 bases at J, with 13 bases in the middle. Germline V gene data show CDR1 as SGDLS and CDR2 as YYNGEE. Here the CDR3 reads CASSVDIRGGTEAFF. The CDR3 nucleotides are TGTGCCAGCAGCGTAGATATCAGGGGAGGCACTGAAGCTTTCTTT.

The chain links TRBV28 to TRBJ2-1; the D gene is possibly TRBD2 (5 bases). The CDR3 is 14 amino acids. CDR1 and CDR2 from the germline V gene are MDHEN and SYDVKM. V was pared by 3 bases and J by 6 bases, with 12 bases between. The CDR3 spells CASSFTRPPNEQFF. CDR3 nucleotides: TGTGCCAGCAGTTTCACTAGGCCCCCCAATGAGCAGTTCTTC.